This T cell receptor (beta chain) was sequenced for a study of PD-1 blockade in mismatch repair-deficient tumors. About the study: Patients had 12 mismatch repair-deficient cancer types, all previously treated and progressing. Study results and limitations: Rapid post-treatment expansion, then contraction, generally preceding radiologic response, marked tumor-resident clones.

In regard to this clone: Antigen: not known.

All patients were mismatch repair deficient, assessed by either PCR or immunohistochemistry. TCR sequencing covered a few patients who responded to pembrolizumab. Some clones are missing from TCRdb's copy, which holds only in-frame ones; the method was immunoSEQ multiplex PCR. The sample yields approximately 100,000 clones, 70% to 85% seen once. The CDR3 is 13 residues long. With 3 bases removed from V and 5 bases from J, the gap between germline ends came to 11 bases. Germline V gene sequence: CDR1 MNHEY, CDR2 SVGAGI. The receptor was isolated from an adult with mismatch repair-deficient cancer. The chain combines TRBV6-5 with TRBJ2-7; D may be TRBD1 (6 bases). The sequencing here drew on peripheral blood, taken roughly 35 weeks after starting pembrolizumab. In DNA form, the CDR3 reads TGTGCCAGCAGTTATACACAGGGCGACGAGCAGTACTTC. Translating gives CASSYTQGDEQYF.